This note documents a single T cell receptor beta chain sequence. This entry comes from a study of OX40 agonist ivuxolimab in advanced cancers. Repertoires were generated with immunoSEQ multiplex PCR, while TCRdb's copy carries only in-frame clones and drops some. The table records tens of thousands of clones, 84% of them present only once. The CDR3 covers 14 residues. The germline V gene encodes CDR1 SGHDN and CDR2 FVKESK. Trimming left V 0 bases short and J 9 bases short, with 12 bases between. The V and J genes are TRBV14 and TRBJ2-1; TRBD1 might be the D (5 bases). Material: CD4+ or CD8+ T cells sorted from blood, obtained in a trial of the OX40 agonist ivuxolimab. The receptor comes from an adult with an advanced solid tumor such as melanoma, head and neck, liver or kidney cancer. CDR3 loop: CASSQDRGRAEQFF. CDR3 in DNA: TGTGCCAGCAGCCAAGATAGGGGTCGGGCTGAGCAGTTCTTC.